Below, 17 T cell receptor beta chains from the same sample are listed, as sequenced in a study of blood T cell repertoires in COVID-19 (dated by TCRdb to the early 2020s). The library was obtained by the immunoSEQ multiplex PCR assay. Held by TCRdb, this immuneACCESS table contains in-frame sequences only and omits some clones. Under half of the omission traces to an unresolved V gene where checked; the cause of the rest is unknown. A total of approximately 170,000 clones appear in this sample, around 80% of them only once. The top ten constitute approximately 18% of the sample. The sequencing input was peripheral blood. These receptors were obtained from a woman older than 75 with acute or convalescent COVID-19.

J is TRBJ2-7 and V is TRBV30; TRBD1 might be the D (5 bases). V was clipped by 6 bases and J by 3 bases, with 15 bases between them. The CDR3 contains 13 residues. CDR1 and CDR2 from the germline V gene are GTSNPN and SVGIG (reference sequence). CDR3 DNA sequence: TGTGCCTGCAGGACACAGGTCGGCTACGAGCAGTACTTC. Protein product: CACRTQVGYEQYF.

This clone has a single count. The chain links TRBV4-1 to TRBJ2-1; TRBD1 matches 8 bases. From germline, CDR1 is MGHRA and CDR2 YSYEKL. This CDR3 is 17 amino acids long. V gave up 1 base and J gave up 3 bases; unmatched junction bases: 8. CDR3 in amino acids: CASSQGPGQVRYNEQFF. The DNA of the CDR3 is TGCGCCAGCAGCCAAGGACCGGGACAGGTACGCTACAATGAGCAGTTCTTC.

The V and J genes are TRBV7-3 and TRBJ2-3; a weak D match, TRBD2 (7 bases). The CDR3 totals 12 residues. The germline CDR1 and CDR2 sequences are SGHTA and FQGTGA. Trimming stripped 5 bases from V and 10 bases from J, with 13 bases between. The CDR3 reads CASSPGGQAQYF. Written as DNA, the CDR3 is TGTGCCAGCAGCCCCGGGGGGCAGGCGCAGTATTTT.

This chain's CDR3 is CASSFVGQTDTQYF. CDR3 sequence (DNA): TGCGCCAGCAGCTTCGTGGGCCAGACAGATACGCAGTATTTT. The chain couples TRBV5-1 to TRBJ2-3; D gene uncertain. This CDR3 comprises 14 residues. The germline V gene has CDR1 SGHRS and CDR2 YFSETQ. The V end was cut by 2 bases, the J end by 3 bases, with 10 bases between.

J is TRBJ2-1 and V is TRBV6-2 or TRBV6-3, with 11 positions matching TRBD2. The CDR3 runs 18 residues. The germline gives CDR1 MNHEY, CDR2 SVGEGT. V lost 0 bases, J lost 3 bases, and 7 bases stayed unmatched. Here the CDR3 reads CASSYSGALAGVYNEQFF. As DNA, the CDR3 is TGTGCCAGCAGTTACTCGGGGGCACTAGCGGGGGTCTACAATGAGCAGTTCTTC.

The chain joins TRBV6-5 to TRBJ1-6; D might be TRBD1 (5 bases). Germline CDR1 is MNHEY and CDR2 is SVGAGI. The CDR3 has 13 amino acids. The V and J ends lost 7 bases and 6 bases respectively, with 10 bases between them. In DNA, the CDR3 is TGTGCCAGCACCCCAGGGCCTAATTCACCCCTCCACTTT. It translates to CASTPGPNSPLHF.

This sequence joins TRBV9 and TRBJ2-1; TRBD2 matches 16 bases. The V gene's germline CDR1 is SGDLS and CDR2 YYNGEE. Trimming removed 4 bases from V and 4 bases from J; junction bases left unmatched: 11. The CDR3 totals 19 residues. CDR3 protein: CASSPSGTSGRAFYNEQFF. Here the CDR3 DNA reads TGTGCCAGCAGCCCTTCCGGGACTAGCGGGAGGGCGTTTTACAATGAGCAGTTCTTC.

The chain couples TRBV6-5 to TRBJ1-2, with D unresolved. V was clipped by 4 bases and J by 5 bases, with 14 bases between them. Germline V gene data show CDR1 as MNHEY and CDR2 as SVGAGI. CDR3 size: 14 residues. The CDR3 nucleotides are TGTGCCAGCAGTTCACCAAACAGCGGGTATGGCTACACCTTC. Amino acids: CASSSPNSGYGYTF.

V is TRBV9 and J is TRBJ1-3, with 9 bases that match TRBD1. The CDR3 is 16 residues long. Trimming took 0 bases from V and 8 from J; bases not matched to a gene: 9. In germline, CDR1 is SGDLS, CDR2 YYNGEE. The CDR3 DNA follows: TGTGCCAGCAGCGTAGGTAACAGGGGGCGACGGGACACCATATATTTT. This translates into CASSVGNRGRRDTIYF.

A remark on this clone: This clone may be a read error of a much larger clone one base away. This sample includes further DNA sequences coding for the same CDR3. The chain uses TRBV4-3 and TRBJ2-3, with 11 bases aligning to TRBD1. CDR1 LGHNA and CDR2 YSLEER come from the germline V gene. The CDR3 loop spans 16 amino acids. In DNA form, the CDR3 reads TGCGCCAGCAGTCAAGGGTCGGGACAGGGGGGTAATACGCAGTATTTT. Residues: CASSQGSGQGGNTQYF.

This rearrangement joins TRBV5-5 to TRBJ2-7; possibly TRBD1 for D (6 bases). The CDR3 totals 15 residues. Trimming pared 5 bases from V and 0 bases from J, leaving 15 bases between. CDR1 is SGHKS, CDR2 YYEKEE, per germline (reference sequence). The CDR3 is CASRDGQLSSYEQYF. The DNA for the CDR3 is TGTGCCAGCAGAGATGGACAGCTGAGCTCCTACGAGCAGTACTTC.

The V and J genes are TRBV10-3 and TRBJ1-2; the match to TRBD1 covers 8 bases. The CDR3 is 12 residues long. The ends lost 6 bases at V and 8 bases at J; junction bases unmatched: 5. Germline V CDR1 and CDR2: ENHRY, SYGVKD. The CDR3, as DNA: TGTGCCATCAGCCGGACAGGGTGGGGCTACACCTTC. Amino acids: CAISRTGWGYTF.

This chain links TRBV10-3 with TRBJ2-1; 10 bases agree with TRBD2. CDR3 size: 16 residues. The germline CDR1 and CDR2 sequences are ENHRY and SYGVKD. The V gene end was trimmed by 3 bases and the J gene end by 6 bases; junction bases not matched to a gene: 8. CDR3 loop: CAISEFGAGGGNEQFF. DNA of the CDR3: TGTGCCATCAGTGAATTCGGAGCGGGAGGGGGCAATGAGCAGTTCTTC.

The rearrangement links TRBV4-1 to TRBJ2-1, with a tentative D call TRBD2 (5 bases). Trimming removed 1 base from V and 6 bases from J, with 22 bases in between. The length of the CDR3 is 18 residues. Germline-derived CDR1 and CDR2 are MGHRA and YSYEKL. DNA of the CDR3: TGCGCCAGCAGCCAAGTCAGAGCGGAAACCACCCATGGCAATGAGCAGTTCTTC. This gives the protein CASSQVRAETTHGNEQFF.

This clone was detected only once. V is TRBV6-5 and J is TRBJ2-3; D might be TRBD2 (6 bases). The CDR3 is 15 amino acids. Trimming took 6 bases from V and 2 from J, leaving 15 bases between them. Germline CDR1 is MNHEY and CDR2 is SVGAGI. The DNA of the CDR3 is TGTGCCAGCAGGGACGGGGGTTCTTACACAGATACGCAGTATTTT. Protein sequence: CASRDGGSYTDTQYF.

V and J are TRBV20-1 and TRBJ2-1; 8 bases are shared with TRBD2. This CDR3 region has 14 residues. With V trimmed by 3 bases and J by 3 bases, 4 bases remained unmatched. Germline lookup yields CDR1 DFQATT and CDR2 SNEGSKA (reference sequence). DNA of the CDR3: TGCAGTGCTAGTTTCGGGAGGGGCTACAATGAGCAGTTCTTC. As protein: CSASFGRGYNEQFF.

The V and J genes are TRBV9 and TRBJ2-6; D might be TRBD1 (6 bases). Trimming removed 3 bases at V and 9 bases at J, with 16 bases between. The CDR3 runs to 15 residues. CDR1 SGDLS and CDR2 YYNGEE come from the germline V gene. This chain's CDR3 is CASSGDRNLGNVLTF. In nucleotides, the CDR3 is TGTGCCAGCAGCGGCGACAGGAACTTGGGCAACGTCCTGACTTTC.